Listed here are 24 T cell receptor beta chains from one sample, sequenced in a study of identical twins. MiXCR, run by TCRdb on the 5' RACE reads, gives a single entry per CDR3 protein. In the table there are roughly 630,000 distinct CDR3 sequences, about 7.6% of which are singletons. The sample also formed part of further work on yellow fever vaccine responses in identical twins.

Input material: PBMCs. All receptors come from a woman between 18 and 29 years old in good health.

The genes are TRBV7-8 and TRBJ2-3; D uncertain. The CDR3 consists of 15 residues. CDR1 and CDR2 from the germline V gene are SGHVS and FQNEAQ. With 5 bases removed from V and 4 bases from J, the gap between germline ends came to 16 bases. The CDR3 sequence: CASSPAVGKSDTQYF. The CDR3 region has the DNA TGTGCCAGCAGCCCCGCGGTGGGCAAGTCAGATACGCAGTATTTT.

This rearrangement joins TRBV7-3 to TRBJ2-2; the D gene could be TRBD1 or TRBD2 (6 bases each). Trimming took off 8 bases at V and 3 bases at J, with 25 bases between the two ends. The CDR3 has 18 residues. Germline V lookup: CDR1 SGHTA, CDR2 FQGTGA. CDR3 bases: TGTGCCAGCTGTCTCAGGGCGGGACACCAGGGTGACACCGGGGAGCTGTTTTTT. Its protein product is CASCLRAGHQGDTGELFF.

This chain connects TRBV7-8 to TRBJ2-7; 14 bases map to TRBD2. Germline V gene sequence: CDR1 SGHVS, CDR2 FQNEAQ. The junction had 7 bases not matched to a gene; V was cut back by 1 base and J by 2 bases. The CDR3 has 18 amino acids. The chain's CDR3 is CASSLVGTSGRSTYEQYF. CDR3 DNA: TGTGCCAGCAGCTTAGTGGGGACTAGCGGGAGATCGACCTACGAGCAGTACTTC. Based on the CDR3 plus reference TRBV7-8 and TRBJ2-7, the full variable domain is GAGVSQSPRYKVAKRGQDVALRCDPISGHVSLFWYQQALGQGPEFLTYFQNEAQLDKSGLPSDRFFAERPEGSVSTLKIQRTQQEDSAVYLCASSLVGTSGRSTYEQYFGPGTRLTVT.

The chain's CDR3 is CASSSHLGLVRWGETQYF. DNA of the CDR3: TGTGCCAGCAGCTCGCACTTGGGCTTAGTTAGGTGGGGAGAGACCCAGTACTTC. The V and J genes are TRBV7-8 and TRBJ2-5; unclear D gene. Germline CDR1 is SGHVS and CDR2 is FQNEAQ. There are 18 residues in the CDR3. V dropped 4 bases and J dropped 4 bases, with 25 bases sitting between them.

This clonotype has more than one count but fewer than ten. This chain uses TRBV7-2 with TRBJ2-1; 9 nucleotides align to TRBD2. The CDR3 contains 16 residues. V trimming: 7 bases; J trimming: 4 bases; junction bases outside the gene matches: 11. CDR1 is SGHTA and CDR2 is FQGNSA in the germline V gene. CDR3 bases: TGTGCCAGCACCTTGGGTAGCGGGGGCCCGTACAATGAGCAGTTCTTC. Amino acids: CASTLGSGGPYNEQFF.

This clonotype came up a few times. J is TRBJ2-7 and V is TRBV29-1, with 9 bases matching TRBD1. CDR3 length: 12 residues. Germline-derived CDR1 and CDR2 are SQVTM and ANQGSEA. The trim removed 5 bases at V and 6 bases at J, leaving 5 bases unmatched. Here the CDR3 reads CSVFTGGGEQYF. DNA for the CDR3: TGCAGCGTTTTTACAGGGGGCGGCGAGCAGTACTTC.

CDR3: CASSRDTGGNQPQHF. In nucleotides, the CDR3 is TGTGCCAGCAGTCGGGACACCGGGGGCAATCAGCCCCAGCATTTT. The chain carries TRBV2 and TRBJ1-5; the D gene is possibly TRBD1 (6 bases). The V gene's germline CDR1 is SNHLY and CDR2 FYNNEI. The CDR3 sequence is 15 residues long. V was pared by 5 bases and J by 2 bases, with 13 bases between.

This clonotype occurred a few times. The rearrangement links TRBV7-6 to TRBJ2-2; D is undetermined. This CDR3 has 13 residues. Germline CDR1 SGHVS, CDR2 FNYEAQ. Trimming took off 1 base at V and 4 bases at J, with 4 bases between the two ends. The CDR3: CASSLDTTGELFF. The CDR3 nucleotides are TGTGCCAGCAGCTTAGACACCACCGGGGAGCTGTTTTTT.

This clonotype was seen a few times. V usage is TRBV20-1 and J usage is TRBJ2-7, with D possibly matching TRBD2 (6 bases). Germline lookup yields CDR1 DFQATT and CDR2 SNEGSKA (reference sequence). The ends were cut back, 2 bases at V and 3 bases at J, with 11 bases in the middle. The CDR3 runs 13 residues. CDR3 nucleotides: TGCAGTGCTAGATTTCGGGAGAGCTACGAGCAGTACTTC. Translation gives CSARFRESYEQYF.

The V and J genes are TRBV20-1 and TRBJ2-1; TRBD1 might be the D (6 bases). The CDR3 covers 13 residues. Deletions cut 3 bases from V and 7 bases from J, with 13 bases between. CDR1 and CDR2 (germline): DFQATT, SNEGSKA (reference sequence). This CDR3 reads CSARNRVVNEQFF. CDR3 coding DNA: TGCAGTGCTAGGAACAGGGTAGTAAATGAGCAGTTCTTC.

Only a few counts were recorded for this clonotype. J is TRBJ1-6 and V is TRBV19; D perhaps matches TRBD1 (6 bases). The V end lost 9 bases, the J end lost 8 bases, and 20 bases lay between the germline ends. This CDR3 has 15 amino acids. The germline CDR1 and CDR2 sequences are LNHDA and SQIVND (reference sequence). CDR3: CASKPETGTHSPLHF. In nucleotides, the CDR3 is TGTGCCAGCAAACCCGAAACAGGGACACATTCACCCCTCCACTTT.

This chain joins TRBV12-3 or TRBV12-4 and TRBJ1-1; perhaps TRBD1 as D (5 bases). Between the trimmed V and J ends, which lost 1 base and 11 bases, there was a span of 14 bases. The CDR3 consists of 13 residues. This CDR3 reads CASSLVTGLEAFF. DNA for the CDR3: TGTGCCAGCAGTTTAGTTACAGGACTAGAGGCTTTCTTT.

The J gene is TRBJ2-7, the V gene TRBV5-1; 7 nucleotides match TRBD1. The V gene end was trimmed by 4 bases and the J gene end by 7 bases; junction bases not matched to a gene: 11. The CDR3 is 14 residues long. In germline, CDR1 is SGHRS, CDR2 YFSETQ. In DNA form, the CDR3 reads TGCGCCAGCAGCCCACAGGGGTCTGAAGGGGAGCAGTACTTC. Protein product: CASSPQGSEGEQYF. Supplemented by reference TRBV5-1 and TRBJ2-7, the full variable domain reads KAGVTQTPRYLIKTRGQQVTLSCSPISGHRSVSWYQQTPGQGLQFLFEYFSETQRNKGNFPGRFSGRQFSNSRSEMNVSTLELGDSALYLCASSPQGSEGEQYFGPGTRLTVT.

CDR3 coding DNA: TGTGCCACCAGCGGGACCCAATCGACCTATACCGGGGAGCTGTTTTTT. Translating it yields CATSGTQSTYTGELFF. The chain combines TRBV24-1 with TRBJ2-2; D possibly uses TRBD1 or TRBD2 (5 bases each). This CDR3 is built from 16 residues. Between the trimmed V and J ends, which lost 7 bases and 5 bases, there was a span of 19 bases. Germline-derived CDR1 and CDR2 are KGHDR and SFDVKD.

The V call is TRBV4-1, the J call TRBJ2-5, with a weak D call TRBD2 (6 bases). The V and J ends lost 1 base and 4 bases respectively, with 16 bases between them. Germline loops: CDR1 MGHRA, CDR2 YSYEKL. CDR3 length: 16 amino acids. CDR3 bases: TGCGCCAGCAGCCAAGTCGGGCTTGGAGGGGTAGAGACCCAGTACTTC. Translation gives CASSQVGLGGVETQYF.

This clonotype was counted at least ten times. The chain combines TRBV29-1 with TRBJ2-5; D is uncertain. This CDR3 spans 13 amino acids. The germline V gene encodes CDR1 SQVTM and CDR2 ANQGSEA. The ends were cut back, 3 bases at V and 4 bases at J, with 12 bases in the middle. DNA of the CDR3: TGCAGCGTTGACATAGGGCGAGGAGAGACCCAGTACTTC. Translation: CSVDIGRGETQYF. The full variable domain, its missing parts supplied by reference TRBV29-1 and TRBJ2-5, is SAVISQKPSRDICQRGTSLTIQCQVDSQVTMMFWYRQQPGQSLTLIATANQGSEATYESGFVIDKFPISRPNLTFSTLTVSNMSPEDSSIYLCSVDIGRGETQYFGPGTRLLVL.

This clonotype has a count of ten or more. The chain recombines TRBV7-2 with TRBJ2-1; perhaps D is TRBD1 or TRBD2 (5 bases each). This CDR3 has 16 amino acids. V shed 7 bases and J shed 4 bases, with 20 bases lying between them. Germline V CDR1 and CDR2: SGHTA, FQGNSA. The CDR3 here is CASTRTGLRAYNEQFF. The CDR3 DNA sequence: TGTGCCAGCACCCGAACAGGTTTGCGGGCGTACAATGAGCAGTTCTTC.

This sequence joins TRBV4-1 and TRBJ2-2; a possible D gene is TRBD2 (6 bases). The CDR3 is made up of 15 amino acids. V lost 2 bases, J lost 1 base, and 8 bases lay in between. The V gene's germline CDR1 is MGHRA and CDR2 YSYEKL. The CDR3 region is CASSQRGLNTGELFF. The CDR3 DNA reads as TGCGCCAGCAGCCAAAGGGGACTGAACACCGGGGAGCTGTTTTTT.

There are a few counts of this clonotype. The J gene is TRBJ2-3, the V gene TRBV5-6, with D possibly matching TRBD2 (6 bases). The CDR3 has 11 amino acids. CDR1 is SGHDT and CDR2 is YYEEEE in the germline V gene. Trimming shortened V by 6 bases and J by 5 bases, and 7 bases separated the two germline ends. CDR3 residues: CASTAGDTQYF. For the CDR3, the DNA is TGTGCCAGCACAGCGGGAGATACGCAGTATTTT. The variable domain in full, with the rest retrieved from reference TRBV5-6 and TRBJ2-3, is DAGVTQSPTHLIKTRGQQVTLRCSPKSGHDTVSWYQQALGQGPQFIFQYYEEEERQRGNFPDRFSGHQFPNYSSELNVNALLLGDSALYLCASTAGDTQYFGPGTRLTVL.

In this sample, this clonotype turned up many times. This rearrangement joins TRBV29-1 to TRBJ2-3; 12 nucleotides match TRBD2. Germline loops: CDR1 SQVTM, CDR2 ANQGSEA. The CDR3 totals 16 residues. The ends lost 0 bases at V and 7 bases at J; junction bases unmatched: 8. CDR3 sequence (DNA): TGCAGCGTTGAAGATGAAGGGACTAGCGGGCTTTATACGCAGTATTTT. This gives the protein CSVEDEGTSGLYTQYF.

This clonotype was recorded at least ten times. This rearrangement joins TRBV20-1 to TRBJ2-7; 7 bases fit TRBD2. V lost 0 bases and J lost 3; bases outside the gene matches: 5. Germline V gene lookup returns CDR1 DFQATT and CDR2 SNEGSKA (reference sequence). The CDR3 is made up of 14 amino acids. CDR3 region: CSARDGIAGYEQYF. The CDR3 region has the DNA TGCAGTGCTAGAGATGGAATAGCGGGCTACGAGCAGTACTTC.

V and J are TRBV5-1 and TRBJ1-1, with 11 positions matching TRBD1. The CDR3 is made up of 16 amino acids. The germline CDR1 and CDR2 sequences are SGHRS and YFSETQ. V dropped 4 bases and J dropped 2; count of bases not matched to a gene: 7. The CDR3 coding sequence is TGCGCCAGCAGCGGGGGGACAGGGGGTTTTAACACTGAAGCTTTCTTT. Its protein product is CASSGGTGGFNTEAFF.

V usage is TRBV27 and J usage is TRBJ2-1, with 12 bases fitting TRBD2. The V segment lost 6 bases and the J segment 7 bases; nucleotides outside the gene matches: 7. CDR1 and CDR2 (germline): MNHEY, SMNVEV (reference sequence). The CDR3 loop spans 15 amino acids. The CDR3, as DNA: TGTGCCAGCAGCCCTACTAGCGGGAGGTTAAATGAGCAGTTCTTC. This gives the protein CASSPTSGRLNEQFF.

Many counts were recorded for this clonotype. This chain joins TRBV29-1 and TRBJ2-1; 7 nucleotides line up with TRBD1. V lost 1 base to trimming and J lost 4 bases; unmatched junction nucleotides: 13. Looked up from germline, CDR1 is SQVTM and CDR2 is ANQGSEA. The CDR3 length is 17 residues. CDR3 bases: TGCAGCGTTGAAGTCGACCCACCGGGACAGAGATACAATGAGCAGTTCTTC. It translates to CSVEVDPPGQRYNEQFF.